The 25 T cell receptor beta chains presented below share a single source sample, sequenced in a study of T-cell reconstitution after alpha-beta-depleted transplantation in children. During its preparation, the TCRbeta library received unique molecular identifiers. TCRdb reprocessed the PCR reads via MiXCR and lists one record per CDR3 protein. The repertoire holds some 300,000 distinct CDR3 sequences, with approximately 10% as singletons. The sequenced sample was PBMCs from the stem cell graft donor, obtained from the stem cell graft. These receptors were collected from a human donor who donated a stem cell graft to a child with acute lymphoblastic leukemia.

This clonotype was seen a handful of times. J is TRBJ1-6 and V is TRBV5-1; D may be TRBD1 (5 bases). The germline CDR1 and CDR2 sequences are SGHRS and YFSETQ. The CDR3 has 15 residues. V lost 3 bases and J lost 6, with 13 bases in between. The CDR3 nucleotides read TGCGCCAGCAGCTGGCGGGACGGTAGTAATTCACCCCTCCACTTT. As protein: CASSWRDGSNSPLHF.

This clonotype was seen a handful of times. The rearrangement uses TRBV20-1 and TRBJ2-2, with a possible D match to TRBD1 (6 bases). Trimming removed 5 bases from V and 1 base from J, with 11 bases in between. The CDR3 contains 14 residues. CDR1 is DFQATT, CDR2 SNEGSKA, per germline (reference sequence). The CDR3 nucleotides are TGCAGTGCTGCCGGGACACAGAACACCGGGGAGCTGTTTTTT. Its protein is CSAAGTQNTGELFF.

This clonotype has at least ten counts. The CDR3 here is CASSNTGTGRYEQYF. As DNA, the CDR3 is TGTGCCAGCAGCAACACCGGGACAGGGCGATACGAGCAGTACTTC. The chain uses TRBV6-2 or TRBV6-3 and TRBJ2-7; 9 bases map to TRBD1. Germline loops: CDR1 MNHEY, CDR2 SVGEGT. V dropped 6 bases and J dropped 4; count of bases not matched to a gene: 10. CDR3 length equals 15 residues.

A few counts support this clonotype. The rearrangement links TRBV5-1 to TRBJ2-7; 11 bases are shared with TRBD1. The CDR3 is made up of 15 amino acids. Germline CDR1 and CDR2: SGHRS and YFSETQ. The junction had 9 bases not matched to a gene; V was cut back by 4 bases and J by 6 bases. The CDR3 DNA reads as TGCGCCAGCAGCACGGGACAGGGGGGAGAGTTCGAGCAGTACTTC. It specifies CASSTGQGGEFEQYF. Based on the CDR3 plus reference TRBV5-1 and TRBJ2-7, the full variable domain is KAGVTQTPRYLIKTRGQQVTLSCSPISGHRSVSWYQQTPGQGLQFLFEYFSETQRNKGNFPGRFSGRQFSNSRSEMNVSTLELGDSALYLCASSTGQGGEFEQYFGPGTRLTVT.

This chain connects TRBV6-1 to TRBJ2-3; D remains unclear. This CDR3 is built from 14 residues. CDR1 is MNHNS and CDR2 is SASEGT in the germline V gene. Deletions cut 6 bases from V and 3 bases from J, with 13 bases between. The CDR3 coding sequence is TGTGCCAGCAGGGACGACGTAAGGACAGATACGCAGTATTTT. Amino acid sequence: CASRDDVRTDTQYF.

In this sample, this clonotype turned up a few times. The chain carries TRBV28 and TRBJ2-1; 12 bases fit TRBD1. Germline V gene lookup returns CDR1 MDHEN and CDR2 SYDVKM. V shed 5 bases, J shed 8 bases, and the junction held 7 bases outside the gene matches. The CDR3 runs 15 residues. CDR3 DNA sequence: TGTGCCAGCAGTCCCGGGACAGGGGGCCTGGATGAGCAGTTCTTC. It encodes CASSPGTGGLDEQFF.

The chain uses TRBV29-1 and TRBJ1-1; the D gene is possibly TRBD1 (6 bases). V lost 7 bases and J lost 1, with 16 bases in between. The CDR3 extends over 14 amino acids. Germline CDR1 reads SQVTM; CDR2 reads ANQGSEA. As DNA, the CDR3 is TGCAGCGGACAACGGGGGGCGGAGAACACTGAAGCTTTCTTT. It encodes CSGQRGAENTEAFF.

This clonotype turned up a few times. The chain employs TRBV12-3 or TRBV12-4 and TRBJ2-3; 11 nucleotides line up with TRBD2. Trimming at V came to 8 bases and at J to 1 base, leaving 11 bases not matched to a gene. The CDR3 is 17 residues long. CDR3 bases: TGTGCCAGCTCGGGACTAGCGGAGGCTGGGCGCACAGATACGCAGTATTTT. Encoded protein: CASSGLAEAGRTDTQYF.

This clonotype was seen a handful of times. The chain carries TRBV3-1 and TRBJ2-7; possible D gene TRBD1, 5 bases. Germline CDR1 reads LGHDT; CDR2 reads YNNKEL (reference sequence). V was pared by 0 bases and J by 0 bases, with 12 bases between. This CDR3 region has 16 residues. The CDR3 loop reads CASSQDAGLLSYEQYF. The DNA for the CDR3 is TGTGCCAGCAGCCAAGATGCAGGGCTCCTCTCCTACGAGCAGTACTTC.

This clonotype occurred a few times. The DNA of the CDR3 is TGTGCCAGCAGTGTTGCGTCAAGAGGGACCCAGTACTTC. Encoded protein: CASSVASRGTQYF. V usage is TRBV7-8 and J usage is TRBJ2-5; D not certain. Germline loops: CDR1 SGHVS, CDR2 FQNEAQ. Between the trimmed V and J ends, which lost 6 bases and 7 bases, there was a span of 15 bases. The CDR3 loop spans 13 amino acids.

The J gene is TRBJ2-7, the V gene TRBV7-2, with D unclear. Looked up from germline, CDR1 is SGHTA and CDR2 is FQGNSA. The CDR3 has 13 amino acids. Trimming pared 5 bases from V and 6 bases from J, leaving 14 bases between. This CDR3 reads CASSRRPEGEQYF. DNA for the CDR3: TGTGCCAGCAGCCGGAGACCCGAAGGCGAGCAGTACTTC.

This clonotype was observed a few times. This chain connects TRBV20-1 to TRBJ2-4; maybe TRBD2 (5 bases). From germline, CDR1 is DFQATT and CDR2 SNEGSKA (reference sequence). V lost 3 bases and J lost 3, with 9 bases in between. This CDR3 region has 13 residues. The CDR3 here is CSARLRDKNIQYF. CDR3 nucleotides: TGCAGTGCTAGGCTCCGGGACAAAAACATTCAGTACTTC.

This clonotype showed up many times. The J gene is TRBJ2-7, the V gene TRBV6-2 or TRBV6-3, with TRBD2 identical over 7 bases. Unmatched junction bases numbered 10, after V lost 2 bases and J lost 3 bases. Looked up from germline, CDR1 is MNHEY and CDR2 is SVGEGT. The CDR3 length is 16 residues. The CDR3 nucleotides read TGTGCCAGCAGTTACGTCGCGGGAGATGGTAGCTACGAGCAGTACTTC. This gives the protein CASSYVAGDGSYEQYF.

In its sample, this clonotype was seen a few times. J is TRBJ1-5 and V is TRBV7-9; D gene unclear. V lost 5 bases and J lost 8, with 13 bases in between. Per germline, CDR1 SEHNR and CDR2 FQNEAQ (reference sequence). The CDR3 loop spans 13 amino acids. CDR3: CASSAMQAEPQHF. The DNA for the CDR3 is TGTGCCAGCAGCGCCATGCAGGCAGAGCCCCAGCATTTT. Combining the CDR3 with reference TRBV7-9 and TRBJ1-5 gives the whole variable domain DTGVSQNPRHKITKRGQNVTFRCDPISEHNRLYWYRQTLGQGPEFLTYFQNEAQLEKSRLLSDRFSAERPKGSFSTLEIQRTEQGDSAMYLCASSAMQAEPQHFGDGTRLSIL.

The table lists this clonotype with many counts. V is TRBV19 and J is TRBJ2-1, with D possibly being TRBD1 or TRBD2 (5 bases each). The CDR3 covers 13 residues. Germline V gives CDR1 LNHDA, CDR2 SQIVND (reference sequence). V shed 9 bases and J shed 6 bases, with 15 bases lying between them. This CDR3 reads CASPRDRFNEQFF. In DNA, the CDR3 is TGTGCCAGCCCCCGGGACCGCTTCAATGAGCAGTTCTTC.

The CDR3 region has the DNA TGTGCCACCAGTGAACTAGCGGGAGCAGGGAATGAGCAGTTCTTC. This encodes CATSELAGAGNEQFF. V gene TRBV24-1 combines with J gene TRBJ2-1; 11 bases are a match to TRBD2. The CDR3 consists of 15 residues. J lost 7 bases, V lost 4 bases, and 5 bases had no gene match. Per the germline V gene, CDR1 is KGHDR and CDR2 is SFDVKD.

This clonotype came up a few times. V usage is TRBV5-6 and J usage is TRBJ2-7, with 8 bases identical to TRBD1. The V gene end was trimmed by 4 bases and the J gene end by 0 bases; junction bases not matched to a gene: 9. The CDR3 covers 16 residues. Looked up from germline, CDR1 is SGHDT and CDR2 is YYEEEE. The CDR3 coding sequence is TGTGCCAGCAGCCAGGCTGGGGGACAGGCCTCCTACGAGCAGTACTTC. This translates into CASSQAGGQASYEQYF.

This clonotype appeared a few times. The chain recombines TRBV5-1 with TRBJ2-1, with D tentatively TRBD1 or TRBD2 (5 bases each). V lost 2 bases and J lost 10, with 10 bases in between. The CDR3 contains 12 residues. Germline assignment: CDR1 SGHRS and CDR2 YFSETQ. The chain's CDR3 is CASSFFGDEQFF. In DNA form, the CDR3 reads TGCGCCAGCAGCTTCTTCGGGGACGAGCAGTTCTTC.

This chain connects TRBV5-1 to TRBJ1-2; 7 bases fit TRBD1. Germline V gene lookup returns CDR1 SGHRS and CDR2 YFSETQ. CDR3 length: 16 amino acids. J was trimmed by 4 bases and V by 4 bases; bases with no gene match: 13. The DNA of the CDR3 is TGCGCCAGCAGCGGGATGGGACAGTCCTCTGGCTATGGCTACACCTTC. Its protein product is CASSGMGQSSGYGYTF.

This clonotype was detected only a few times. This chain joins TRBV4-3 and TRBJ2-3, with D unclear. Trimming left V 3 bases short and J 1 base short, with 8 bases between. From germline, CDR1 is LGHNA and CDR2 YSLEER. The CDR3 loop spans 14 amino acids. The DNA of the CDR3 is TGCGCCAGCAGCCATGAGGTGGGCACAGATACGCAGTATTTT. Amino acids: CASSHEVGTDTQYF.

This clonotype was seen more than once but under ten times. The chain employs TRBV7-2 and TRBJ2-1; TRBD2 matches 8 bases. The CDR3 contains 14 residues. The V gene's germline CDR1 is SGHTA and CDR2 FQGNSA. J gave up 2 bases and V 4 bases, and 1 base lay outside the gene matches. The CDR3 sequence: CASSSLAAYNEQFF. CDR3 sequence (DNA): TGTGCCAGCAGCTCACTAGCGGCCTACAATGAGCAGTTCTTC.

The chain couples TRBV7-6 to TRBJ2-1, with D hard to call. V was clipped by 3 bases and J by 1 base, with 16 bases between them. The CDR3 spans 17 residues. Germline lookup yields CDR1 SGHVS and CDR2 FNYEAQ. CDR3: CASSFGPVVGSYNEQFF. In nucleotides, the CDR3 is TGTGCCAGCAGCTTCGGACCCGTCGTGGGATCCTACAATGAGCAGTTCTTC.

This clonotype showed up just a few times. The V gene is TRBV7-9, the J gene TRBJ2-1, with 10 bases identical to TRBD2. The CDR3 has 17 amino acids. Germline CDR1 and CDR2: SEHNR and FQNEAQ (reference sequence). After removal of 3 bases from V and 4 bases from J, the junction contained 9 bases not matched to a gene. CDR3 sequence: CASSFVGLADVYNEQFF. DNA for the CDR3: TGTGCCAGCAGCTTCGTTGGACTAGCGGACGTATACAATGAGCAGTTCTTC.

The V gene is TRBV7-2, the J gene TRBJ2-5; D tentatively fits TRBD1 or TRBD2 (5 bases each). Trimming stripped 5 bases from V and 5 bases from J, with 12 bases between. Germline V gene sequence: CDR1 SGHTA, CDR2 FQGNSA. The CDR3 is 13 residues long. The CDR3 loop is CASSPKWGETQYF. The CDR3, as DNA: TGTGCCAGCAGCCCAAAGTGGGGGGAGACCCAGTACTTC.

This clonotype was detected ten times or more. The chain joins TRBV7-9 to TRBJ2-7; D is possibly TRBD1 (6 bases). The germline V and J ends were trimmed by 3 bases and 3 bases, with 15 bases remaining between them. CDR3 length: 15 amino acids. The germline CDR1 and CDR2 sequences are SEHNR and FQNEAQ (reference sequence). CDR3: CASSFQGQGRYEQYF. DNA of the CDR3: TGTGCCAGCAGCTTCCAGGGGCAGGGTCGCTACGAGCAGTACTTC. Filled out from reference TRBV7-9 and TRBJ2-7, the complete variable domain reads DTGVSQNPRHKITKRGQNVTFRCDPISEHNRLYWYRQTLGQGPEFLTYFQNEAQLEKSRLLSDRFSAERPKGSFSTLEIQRTEQGDSAMYLCASSFQGQGRYEQYFGPGTRLTVT.